The 6 T cell receptor beta chains below were found in one sample sequenced in a study of blood T cell repertoires in COVID-19 (dated by TCRdb to the early 2020s). Libraries were made using the immunoSEQ multiplex PCR assay. The source is immuneACCESS, and TCRdb retained only in-frame sequences with V and J called. Part of the clones is not carried over; for the studies checked, unresolved V genes explain less than half of this, and the remainder is unexplained. This sample holds 150,000 to 200,000 clones; about nine tenths were observed only once. The ten largest make up around 20% of the sample. Sequenced input: peripheral blood. These receptor sequences come from a man aged 65-85 years with active or convalescent COVID-19.

The chain carries TRBV10-3 and TRBJ1-1, with D perhaps matching TRBD1 (5 bases). V shed 3 bases and J shed 4 bases, with 9 bases lying between them. Germline V gives CDR1 ENHRY, CDR2 SYGVKD. The CDR3 consists of 13 residues. CDR3 region: CAISDRASTEAFF. As DNA, the CDR3 is TGTGCCATCAGTGACAGGGCGAGCACTGAAGCTTTCTTT.

The chain employs TRBV11-2 and TRBJ1-2, with a weak D call TRBD1 (6 bases). The V end was cut by 5 bases, the J end by 6 bases, with 13 bases between. The CDR3 loop spans 13 amino acids. Germline values: CDR1 SGHAT, CDR2 FQNNGV. The CDR3 DNA is TGTGCCAGCAGCCCCGTGAGGGGGAATGGCTACACCTTC. This translates into CASSPVRGNGYTF.

The chain employs TRBV5-1 and TRBJ1-1, with 10 bases lining up with TRBD1. Per the germline V gene, CDR1 is SGHRS and CDR2 is YFSETQ. The CDR3 is made up of 17 amino acids. V lost 4 bases, J lost 5 bases, and 14 bases stayed unmatched. CDR3 nucleotide sequence: TGCGCCAGCAGCCTCTCGATCCAGACAGGGGGCTGGACTGAAGCTTTCTTT. It codes for CASSLSIQTGGWTEAFF.

The chain employs TRBV11-2 and TRBJ2-2; no firm D call. V lost 5 bases and J lost 3, with 4 bases in between. Germline assignment: CDR1 SGHAT and CDR2 FQNNGV. The CDR3 is made up of 12 amino acids. The chain's CDR3 is CASSLYTGELFF. The DNA for the CDR3 is TGTGCCAGCAGCCTATACACCGGGGAGCTGTTTTTT.

The rearrangement joins TRBV28 to TRBJ1-2, with D maybe TRBD1 (6 bases). There are 10 residues in the CDR3. Trimming took 8 bases from V and 7 from J, leaving 8 bases between them. Germline CDR1 is MDHEN and CDR2 is SYDVKM. CDR3 nucleotides: TGTGCCAGCGGACAGCGTGGCTACACCTTC. Its translation is CASGQRGYTF.

In this sample, this clone turned up once. The chain is built from TRBV7-9 and TRBJ1-1; no clear D. The V end lost 1 base, the J end lost 8 bases, and 5 bases lay between the germline ends. Germline CDR1 and CDR2: SEHNR and FQNEAQ (reference sequence). The CDR3 is made up of 11 amino acids. CDR3 DNA sequence: TGTGCCAGCAGCTTAGTAGAAGAAGCTTTCTTT. Its translation: CASSLVEEAFF.